The 11 T cell receptor beta chains reported below all come from one sample, sequenced in a study of CD8+CD57+ T cells in acquired aplastic anemia. TCR beta VDJ and CDR3 profiling used genomic DNA as template. TCRdb fed the reads into MiXCR, producing one record per CDR3 protein. The profile shows roughly 160,000 distinct CDR3 sequences, 55% to 80% of them singletons. Sequences were obtained from sorted CD4+, CD8+, or CD8+CD57+ T cells (not recorded which) from PBMCs. The receptor set was obtained from a human donor in good health.

This clonotype has at least ten counts. V and J are TRBV4-1 and TRBJ2-1; 10 nucleotides align to TRBD1. This CDR3 is built from 15 residues. J was trimmed by 8 bases and V by 3 bases; bases with no gene match: 7. CDR1 is MGHRA and CDR2 is YSYEKL in the germline V gene. CDR3 residues: CASSQGQGPTYEQFF. The CDR3 nucleotides read TGCGCCAGCAGCCAGGGACAGGGGCCGACCTATGAGCAGTTCTTC.

About this clonotype: Because it lacks the conserved phenylalanine or tryptophan at the end, this CDR3 is likely a read error. V gene TRBV2 combines with J gene TRBJ2-7; 13 bases match TRBD2. CDR1 SNHLY and CDR2 FYNNEI come from the germline V gene. The CDR3 length is 16 residues. V gave up 6 bases and J gave up 4 bases; unmatched junction bases: 9. The DNA of the CDR3 is TGTGCCAGCAGCGCTATGACACTAGCGGGGGGGTACGAGCAGTACTCC. It yields the protein CASSAMTLAGGYEQYS.

J is TRBJ2-1 and V is TRBV5-4; D remains ambiguous. Germline V gene sequence: CDR1 SGHNT, CDR2 YYREEE (reference sequence). This CDR3 has 12 amino acids. V was pared by 0 bases and J by 8 bases, with 6 bases between. The CDR3 here is CASSLEGYEQFF. The CDR3 DNA follows: TGTGCCAGCAGCTTGGAAGGATATGAGCAGTTCTTC.

The gene calls are TRBV12-3 or TRBV12-4 and TRBJ2-3; D possibly uses TRBD1 or TRBD2 (5 bases each). V lost 6 bases, J lost 6 bases, and 13 bases lay in between. The CDR3 consists of 13 residues. CDR3 DNA sequence: TGTGCCAGCAGCCAAGAGAGGGACGATACGCAGTATTTT. It is translated as CASSQERDDTQYF.

This clonotype was detected many times. V and J are TRBV5-6 and TRBJ1-1; the match to TRBD1 covers 12 bases. J was trimmed by 12 bases and V by 3 bases; bases with no gene match: 3. Germline V CDR1 and CDR2: SGHDT, YYEEEE. The CDR3 is made up of 12 amino acids. The CDR3 DNA reads TGTGCCAGCAGCTCCCGGGACAGGGGGCCTTTCTTT. Encoded protein: CASSSRDRGPFF.

Notes on this clonotype: A much larger clone sits a single nucleotide away, making a read error possible. This chain uses TRBV6-4 with TRBJ2-3; D gene uncertain. V lost 3 bases to trimming and J lost 2 bases, with 6 bases between them. The CDR3 loop spans 13 amino acids. The germline CDR1 and CDR2 sequences are MRHNA and SNTAGT. This CDR3 is CASSECATDTQYF. CDR3 coding DNA: TGTGCCAGCAGTGAGTGTGCCACAGATACGCAGTATTTT.

This clonotype was seen a few times. V and J are TRBV20-1 and TRBJ1-1, with 11 positions matching TRBD1. After removal of 0 bases from V and 7 bases from J, the junction contained 13 bases not matched to a gene. CDR1 DFQATT and CDR2 SNEGSKA come from the germline V gene (reference sequence). The CDR3 has 17 amino acids. In nucleotides, the CDR3 is TGCAGTGCTAGAGAGGACAGGGGGCCCGGGTCGTACAATGAAGCTTTCTTT. Protein: CSAREDRGPGSYNEAFF.

Remarks on this clonotype: The junction differs from germline at one of its ends, possibly a read error. J is TRBJ1-2 and V is TRBV10-3; D gene uncertain. Germline V gene sequence: CDR1 ENHRY, CDR2 SYGVKD. The CDR3 contains 14 residues. CDR3 nucleotide sequence: TGTGCCAGCAGTTTTAACAGCCCAGAAAGTGGCTACACCTTC. Encoded protein: CASSFNSPESGYTF.

This chain connects TRBV9 to TRBJ2-3; D perhaps matches TRBD2 (6 bases). The CDR3 has 16 amino acids. Looked up from germline, CDR1 is SGDLS and CDR2 is YYNGEE. Trimming took 3 bases from V and 11 from J, leaving 25 bases between them. Here the CDR3 DNA reads TGTGCCAGCAGCGAGTGGAGTGGTGGGGGGATCGACTTGCAGTATTTT. It is translated as CASSEWSGGGIDLQYF.

CDR3 residues: CASSPQGGKTDTQYF. As DNA, the CDR3 is TGTGCCAGCAGCCCACAGGGTGGAAAGACAGATACGCAGTATTTT. J is TRBJ2-3 and V is TRBV7-3, with D possibly being TRBD1 (6 bases). Germline V gene lookup returns CDR1 SGHTA and CDR2 FQGTGA. This CDR3 is built from 15 residues. V lost 5 bases, J lost 3 bases, and 15 bases lay in between.

The chain couples TRBV7-3 to TRBJ2-3; no clear D. This CDR3 is built from 13 residues. CDR1 is SGHTA, CDR2 FQGTGA, per germline. V lost 5 bases and J 0 bases, leaving 6 bases between the germline ends. The CDR3 nucleotides are TGTGCCAGCAGCAACCCTAGCACAGATACGCAGTATTTT. Translation: CASSNPSTDTQYF. Complete variable domain (other parts from reference TRBV7-3 and TRBJ2-3): GAGVSQTPSNKVTEKGKYVELRCDPISGHTALYWYRQSLGQGPEFLIYFQGTGAADDSGLPNDRFFAVRPEGSVSTLKIQRTERGDSAVYLCASSNPSTDTQYFGPGTRLTVL.